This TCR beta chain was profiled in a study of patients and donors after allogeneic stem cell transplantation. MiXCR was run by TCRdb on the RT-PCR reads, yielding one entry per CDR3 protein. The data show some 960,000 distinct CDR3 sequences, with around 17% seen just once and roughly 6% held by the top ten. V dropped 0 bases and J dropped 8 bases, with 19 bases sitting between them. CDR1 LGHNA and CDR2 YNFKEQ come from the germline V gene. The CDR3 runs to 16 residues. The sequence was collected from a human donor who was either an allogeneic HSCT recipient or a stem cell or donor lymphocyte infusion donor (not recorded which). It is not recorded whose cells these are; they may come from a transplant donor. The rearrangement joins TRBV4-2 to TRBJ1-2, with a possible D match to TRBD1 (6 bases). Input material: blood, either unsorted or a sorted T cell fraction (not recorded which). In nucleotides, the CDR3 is TGTGCCAGCAGCCAAGATGAGGGGGACGGATACCCGGGCTACACCTTC. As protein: CASSQDEGDGYPGYTF.